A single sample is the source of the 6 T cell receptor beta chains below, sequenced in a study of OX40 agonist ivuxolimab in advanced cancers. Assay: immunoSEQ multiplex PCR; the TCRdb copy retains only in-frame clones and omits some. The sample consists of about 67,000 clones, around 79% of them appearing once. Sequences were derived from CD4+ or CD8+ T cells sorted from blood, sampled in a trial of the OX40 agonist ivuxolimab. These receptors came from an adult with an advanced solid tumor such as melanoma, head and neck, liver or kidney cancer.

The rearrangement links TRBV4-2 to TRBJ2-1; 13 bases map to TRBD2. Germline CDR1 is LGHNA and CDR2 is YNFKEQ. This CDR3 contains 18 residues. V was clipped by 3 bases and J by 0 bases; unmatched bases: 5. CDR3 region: CASSQRTSGGSSYNEQFF. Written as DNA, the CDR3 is TGTGCCAGCAGCCAGAGGACTAGCGGGGGAAGCTCCTACAATGAGCAGTTCTTC.

The CDR3 DNA is TGTGCCATCAGTGCCCACCTAGCGGGAGGGCCGGGGGAGCAGTACTTC. Amino acids: CAISAHLAGGPGEQYF. The rearrangement joins TRBV10-3 to TRBJ2-7, with TRBD2 matching over 12 bases. CDR3 length equals 16 residues. CDR1 is ENHRY and CDR2 is SYGVKD in the germline V gene. After removal of 4 bases from V and 7 bases from J, the junction contained 11 bases not matched to a gene.

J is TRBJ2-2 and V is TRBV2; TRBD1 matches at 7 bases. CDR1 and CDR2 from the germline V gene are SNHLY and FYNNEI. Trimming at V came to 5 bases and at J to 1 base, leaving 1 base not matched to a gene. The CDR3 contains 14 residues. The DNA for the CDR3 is TGTGCCAGCAGTCGGACAGGGAACACCGGGGAGCTGTTTTTT. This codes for CASSRTGNTGELFF.

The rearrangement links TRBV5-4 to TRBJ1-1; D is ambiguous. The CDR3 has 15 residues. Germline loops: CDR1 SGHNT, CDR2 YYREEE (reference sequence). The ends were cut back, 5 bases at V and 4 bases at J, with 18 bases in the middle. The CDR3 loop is CASSQTGSSATEAFF. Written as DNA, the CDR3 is TGTGCCAGCAGTCAAACCGGGTCCTCGGCCACTGAAGCTTTCTTT.

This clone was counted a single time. The DNA for the CDR3 is TGTGCCAGCAGTAGCGTCCAAGAGACCCAGTACTTC. Protein sequence: CASSSVQETQYF. The V and J genes are TRBV28 and TRBJ2-5; D is unclear. Germline V gives CDR1 MDHEN, CDR2 SYDVKM. Trimming pared 5 bases from V and 1 base from J, leaving 5 bases between. The length of the CDR3 is 12 residues.

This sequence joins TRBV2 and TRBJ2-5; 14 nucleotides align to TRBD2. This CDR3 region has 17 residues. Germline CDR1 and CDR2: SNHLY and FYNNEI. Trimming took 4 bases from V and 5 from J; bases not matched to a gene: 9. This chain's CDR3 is CASSGTGTSGRLETQYF. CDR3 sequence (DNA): TGTGCCAGCAGTGGAACCGGGACTAGCGGGAGATTGGAGACCCAGTACTTC.